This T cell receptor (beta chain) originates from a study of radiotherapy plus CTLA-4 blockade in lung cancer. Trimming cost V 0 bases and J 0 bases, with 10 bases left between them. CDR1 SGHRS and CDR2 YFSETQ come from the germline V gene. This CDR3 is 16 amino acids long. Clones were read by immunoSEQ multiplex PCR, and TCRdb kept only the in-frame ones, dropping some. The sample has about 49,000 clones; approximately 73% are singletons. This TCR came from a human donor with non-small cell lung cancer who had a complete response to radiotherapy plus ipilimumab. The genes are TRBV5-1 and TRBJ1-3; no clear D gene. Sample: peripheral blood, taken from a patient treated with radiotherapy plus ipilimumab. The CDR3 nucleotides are TGCGCCAGCAGCTTGGAATCGCCGGGCTCTGGAAACACCATATATTTT. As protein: CASSLESPGSGNTIYF.